This T cell receptor (beta chain) was observed in a study of blood T cells in healthy people across ages. Then a second PCR, running about 6 to 12 cycles, was carried out with a sample-barcoded 5' primer and a J-beta primer mix. One entry per CDR3 protein results from TCRdb running MiXCR on the 5' RACE reads. Here the sample spans 750,000 to 950,000 distinct CDR3 sequences, around 24% being singletons. CDR3 size: 15 residues. The V end was cut by 5 bases, the J end by 2 bases, with 16 bases between. Germline assignment: CDR1 SEHNR and CDR2 FQNEAQ (reference sequence). These same records also appear under a second study, on T cells of mothers and their children. As reported in that work: None of the identified T cell clones proved to be persistent microchimeric clones.

This rearrangement joins TRBV7-9 to TRBJ2-7, with D maybe TRBD2 (6 bases). The sequenced material came from blood. The sequence was obtained from a boy aged 5-17 years in good health. CDR3: CASSARDFVPYEQYF. DNA of the CDR3: TGTGCCAGCAGCGCACGGGACTTCGTGCCCTACGAGCAGTACTTC. The full variable domain, its missing parts supplied by reference TRBV7-9 and TRBJ2-7, is DTGVSQNPRHKITKRGQNVTFRCDPISEHNRLYWYRQTLGQGPEFLTYFQNEAQLEKSRLLSDRFSAERPKGSFSTLEIQRTEQGDSAMYLCASSARDFVPYEQYFGPGTRLTVT.